Given below is one T cell receptor (beta chain) in context. Antigen: not known. These data belong to a study of vaccination effects on CD4 cells after COVID-19. The wider study: A few million PBMC per well were cultured with around 10 IU/ml IL-2 and 8 to 10 ug/ml peptides.

V dropped 6 bases and J dropped 5; count of bases not matched to a gene: 5. The CDR3 is 13 residues long. CDR1 and CDR2 from the germline V gene are ENHRY and SYGVKD. The method was immunoSEQ multiplex PCR; TCRdb's version includes in-frame clones alone and lacks a portion of them. The sample has about 25,000 clones; roughly 73% are singletons. CD4+ T cell isolation took place after 10 days of culture. This chain links TRBV10-3 with TRBJ1-2, with 8 positions matching TRBD1. This TCR derives from a human donor who received a COVID-19 vaccine. Sequenced material: CD4+ T cells from PBMCs cultured without peptide, taken before COVID-19 vaccination. The CDR3, as DNA: TGTGCCATCAGCACTACAGGGGGGTATGGCTACACCTTC. Translated, it gives CAISTTGGYGYTF.